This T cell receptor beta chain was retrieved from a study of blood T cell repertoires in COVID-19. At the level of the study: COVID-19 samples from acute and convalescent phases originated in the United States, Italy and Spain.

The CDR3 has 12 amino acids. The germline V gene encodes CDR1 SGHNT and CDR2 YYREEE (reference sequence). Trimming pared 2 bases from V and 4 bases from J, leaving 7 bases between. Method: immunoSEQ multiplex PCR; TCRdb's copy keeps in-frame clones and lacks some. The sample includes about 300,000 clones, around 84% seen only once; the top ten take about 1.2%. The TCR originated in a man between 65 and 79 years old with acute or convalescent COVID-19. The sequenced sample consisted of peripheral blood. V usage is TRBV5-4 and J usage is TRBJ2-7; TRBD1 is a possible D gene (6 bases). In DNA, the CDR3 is TGTGCCAGCAGCTTCGACAGGTACGAGCAGTACTTC. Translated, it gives CASSFDRYEQYF.